This TCR beta chain was sequenced in a study of shared clonotypes between healthy human individuals. The DNA input per sorted-subset replicate PCR was about 180 ng, corresponding to around 28,000 T cell genomes. This table comes from immunoSEQ multiplex PCR, and its TCRdb copy is limited to in-frame clones, with some not included. The sample has some 2.4 million clones, 80% to 95% seen once. General study points: It was observed that 5% to 6% of naive CD4 clonotypes were shared across a few donors. Non-shared clonotypes showed lower generation probabilities than clonotypes common to all four donors.

Concerning this clone itself: Its antigen is not identified.

The CDR3 length is 15 residues. Between the trimmed V and J ends, which lost 1 base and 6 bases, there was a span of 12 bases. Germline CDR1 is LGHNA and CDR2 is YNFKEQ. The sample was naive CD4+ T cells from PBMCs. Subset defined: CD45RA+ positively selected. The clonotype originates from a man aged 18 to 29 in good health. Some clones in this sample may be carry-over from other donors' samples. V usage is TRBV4-2 and J usage is TRBJ1-4, with D hard to call. The CDR3 sequence is CASSQVSSRDEKLFF. The CDR3 region has the DNA TGTGCCAGCAGCCAAGTTTCCTCGCGGGATGAAAAACTGTTTTTT.